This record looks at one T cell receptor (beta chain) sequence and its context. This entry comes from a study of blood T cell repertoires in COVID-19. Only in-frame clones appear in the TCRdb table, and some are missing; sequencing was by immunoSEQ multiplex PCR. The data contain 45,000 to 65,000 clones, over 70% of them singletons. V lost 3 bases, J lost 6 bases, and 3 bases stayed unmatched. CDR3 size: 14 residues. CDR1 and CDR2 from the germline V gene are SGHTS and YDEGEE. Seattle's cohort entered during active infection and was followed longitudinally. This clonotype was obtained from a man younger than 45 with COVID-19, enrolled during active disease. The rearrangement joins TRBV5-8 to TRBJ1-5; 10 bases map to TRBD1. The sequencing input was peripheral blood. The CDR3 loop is CASSYGQGGQPQHF. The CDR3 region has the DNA TGTGCCAGCAGCTACGGACAGGGGGGTCAGCCCCAGCATTTT.